Following are 9 T cell receptor beta chains from one sample sequenced in a study of OX40 agonist ivuxolimab in advanced cancers. Sequencing was performed with immunoSEQ multiplex PCR; in TCRdb, only in-frame clones are kept and a portion is missing. The sample contains 70,000 to 85,000 clones, about nine tenths of which appear only once. The source material was CD4+ or CD8+ T cells sorted from blood, sampled in a trial of the OX40 agonist ivuxolimab. These receptors all stem from an adult with an advanced solid tumor such as melanoma, head and neck, liver or kidney cancer.

V gene TRBV9 combines with J gene TRBJ2-7; maybe TRBD1 (6 bases). Trimming took off 0 bases at V and 6 bases at J, with 13 bases between the two ends. This CDR3 comprises 14 residues. Germline assignment: CDR1 SGDLS and CDR2 YYNGEE. CDR3 DNA: TGTGCCAGCAGCGTAGCTGGGCAGGGGAGCGAGCAGTACTTC. Its protein product is CASSVAGQGSEQYF.

The V gene is TRBV5-1, the J gene TRBJ2-1; 10 bases are shared with TRBD2. Germline CDR1 reads SGHRS; CDR2 reads YFSETQ. The CDR3 loop spans 16 amino acids. Trimming cost V 3 bases and J 4 bases; bases outside gene matches: 7. In DNA, the CDR3 is TGCGCCAGCAGCTCCGGACTAGCGGAAGCTTACAATGAGCAGTTCTTC. This gives the protein CASSSGLAEAYNEQFF.

The rearrangement links TRBV2 to TRBJ1-2; 9 bases align to TRBD1. CDR3 length equals 13 residues. V shed 10 bases, J shed 4 bases, and the junction held 7 bases outside the gene matches. Germline V gene sequence: CDR1 SNHLY, CDR2 FYNNEI. The CDR3 is CAIDPDRGYGYTF. In DNA form, the CDR3 reads TGTGCCATCGACCCGGACAGGGGCTATGGCTACACCTTC.

V is TRBV5-3 and J is TRBJ2-7; 10 bases fit TRBD2. TRBV5-3 qualifies as an ORF whose function is uncertain. Germline trimming cut 8 bases from V and 2 bases from J; bases unmatched to any gene: 7. CDR3 length: 14 residues. The CDR3 spells CASPGTSETYEQYF. The CDR3 DNA is TGTGCCAGTCCAGGGACTAGCGAGACCTACGAGCAGTACTTC.

The rearrangement links TRBV5-1 to TRBJ1-1; possible D gene TRBD1, 5 bases. Germline loops: CDR1 SGHRS, CDR2 YFSETQ. V lost 6 bases to trimming and J lost 4 bases, with 16 bases between them. The CDR3 loop spans 14 amino acids. This CDR3 reads CASTEGGGSTEAFF. CDR3 nucleotide sequence: TGCGCCAGCACAGAGGGTGGGGGGAGCACTGAAGCTTTCTTT.

This chain uses TRBV19 with TRBJ1-2; 7 bases are shared with TRBD1. This CDR3 spans 14 amino acids. Trimming at V came to 7 bases and at J to 4 bases, leaving 9 bases not matched to a gene. Germline V gene data show CDR1 as LNHDA and CDR2 as SQIVND (reference sequence). CDR3 in DNA: TGTGCCAGTAAACTACAGGGGTACGGCTATGGCTACACCTTC. It translates to CASKLQGYGYGYTF.

V usage is TRBV28 and J usage is TRBJ2-5; D ambiguous. Deletions cut 2 bases from V and 2 bases from J, with 6 bases between. Germline V gives CDR1 MDHEN, CDR2 SYDVKM. The CDR3 is 13 amino acids. CDR3 DNA sequence: TGTGCCAGCAGTTTACTAGGACAAGAGACCCAGTACTTC. Its translation is CASSLLGQETQYF.

The V call is TRBV4-1, the J call TRBJ2-7; the D gene is possibly TRBD2 (5 bases). The germline V gene has CDR1 MGHRA and CDR2 YSYEKL. The CDR3 consists of 12 residues. V lost 1 base and J lost 7, with 8 bases in between. This CDR3 is CASSQAGIEQYF. The CDR3 DNA reads TGCGCCAGCAGCCAAGCGGGGATTGAGCAGTACTTC.

The chain uses TRBV27 and TRBJ2-5; tentatively, D is TRBD2 (6 bases). Germline lookup yields CDR1 MNHEY and CDR2 SMNVEV (reference sequence). V was cut by 4 bases and J by 2 bases, with 23 bases left in between. This CDR3 comprises 18 residues. CDR3 residues: CASSSTPRAGREQETQYF. Here the CDR3 DNA reads TGTGCCAGCAGTTCGACCCCTCGGGCGGGAAGGGAACAAGAGACCCAGTACTTC.